Below are 32 T cell receptor beta chains sequenced from a single sample in a study of molecular identifiers for immune sequencing clone quantification. MiXCR was run by TCRdb on the PCR reads, yielding one entry per CDR3 protein. The data contain approximately 670,000 distinct CDR3 sequences, less than 20% of them singletons. The material sequenced was naive CD8+ T cells from blood, with Jurkat cell RNA spiked in. Noted subset: FACS-sorted CD8+CD4-CCR7+CD45RA+ naive T cells. Every receptor here comes from a human donor in good health. Some libraries in this study had Jurkat cell RNA spiked in.

CDR3 in amino acids: CASSTTGTPNTGELFF. Here the CDR3 DNA reads TGTGCCAGCAGCACTACCGGGACGCCGAACACCGGGGAGCTGTTTTTT. The rearrangement links TRBV7-9 to TRBJ2-2; possibly TRBD1 or TRBD2 for D (5 bases each). V gave up 5 bases and J gave up 0 bases, with 13 bases separating them. This CDR3 is 16 amino acids long. The germline CDR1 and CDR2 sequences are SEHNR and FQNEAQ (reference sequence).

About this clonotype: This may stem from a read error, because a much larger clone lies one nucleotide away. The V gene is TRBV29-1, the J gene TRBJ1-2, with a possible D match to TRBD1 (6 bases). The CDR3 contains 15 residues. Between the trimmed V and J ends, which lost 4 bases and 7 bases, there was a span of 22 bases. The germline CDR1 and CDR2 sequences are SQVTM and ANQGSEA. CDR3 in DNA: TGCAGCGTTGCAGGGGAACATCGGGCCAGTACTGGCTACACCTTC. It yields the protein CSVAGEHRASTGYTF.

This clonotype was detected ten times or more. The chain uses TRBV6-1 and TRBJ2-7; TRBD1 matches at 10 bases. The CDR3 spans 17 residues. CDR1 and CDR2 from the germline V gene are MNHNS and SASEGT. V was pared by 1 base and J by 2 bases, with 8 bases of the junction left unmatched. CDR3 residues: CASSEGFPGQGTYEQYF. The DNA for the CDR3 is TGTGCCAGCAGTGAAGGGTTTCCGGGACAGGGGACCTACGAGCAGTACTTC.

This clonotype turned up a few times. Given the absence of the conserved phenylalanine or tryptophan at the CDR3 end, a read error is likely. No DNA is shown, since the ends of the CDR3 on it are uncertain; the CDR3 is the one TCRdb lists. The chain links TRBV20-1 to TRBJ2-1; the table's D call TRBD1 went unverified against the DNA. Germline V gene sequence: CDR1 DFQATT, CDR2 SNEGSKA (reference sequence). The CDR3 spans 14 residues, counting both ends. CDR3 protein: CSAKNRDSRPYDGV.

As to this clonotype: A much bigger clone sits one base away, suggesting this may be a read error. The chain carries TRBV4-1 and TRBJ2-7; 11 bases fit TRBD2. Per the germline V gene, CDR1 is MGHRA and CDR2 is YSYEKL. Trimming took 1 base from V and 3 from J; bases not matched to a gene: 2. The CDR3 consists of 15 residues. CDR3 protein: CASSQVTSGGYEQYF. CDR3 nucleotides: TGCGCCAGCAGCCAAGTAACTAGCGGGGGCTACGAGCAGTACTTC.

This clonotype was detected many times. The chain uses TRBV10-1 and TRBJ1-5; 9 nucleotides agree with TRBD1. The V and J ends lost 6 bases and 8 bases, in that order; junction bases with no gene match: 5. Germline assignment: CDR1 WNHNN and CDR2 SYGVQD (reference sequence). CDR3 length: 13 residues. CDR3 sequence: CASRMGQGEPQHF. CDR3 DNA: TGCGCCAGCAGGATGGGACAGGGAGAGCCCCAGCATTTT.

Ten or more counts support this clonotype. The chain is built from TRBV6-5 and TRBJ2-3; D might be TRBD1 (6 bases). Germline CDR1 and CDR2: MNHEY and SVGAGI. The CDR3 consists of 18 residues. V lost 0 bases to trimming and J lost 2 bases, with 18 bases between them. CDR3 residues: CASSYSTGGLRITDTQYF. CDR3 coding DNA: TGTGCCAGCAGTTACTCGACTGGGGGCCTCCGTATCACAGATACGCAGTATTTT.

In its sample, this clonotype was seen a few times. The V call is TRBV29-1, the J call TRBJ2-5, with D unresolved. V was pared by 6 bases and J by 1 base, with 12 bases between. The germline V gene has CDR1 SQVTM and CDR2 ANQGSEA. The CDR3 runs to 13 residues. The CDR3 region is CSVVHVSQETQYF. In DNA form, the CDR3 reads TGCAGCGTCGTACACGTTTCCCAAGAGACCCAGTACTTC.

The chain has TRBV12-3 or TRBV12-4 and TRBJ1-2, with D maybe TRBD1 (5 bases). This CDR3 comprises 12 residues. V lost 2 bases and J lost 8, with 9 bases in between. CDR3 in amino acids: CASSLMGGGYTF. CDR3 DNA sequence: TGTGCCAGCAGTTTAATGGGGGGGGGCTACACCTTC.

This clonotype appeared many times. The chain has TRBV5-4 and TRBJ1-2; D gene unclear. This CDR3 comprises 15 residues. Germline loops: CDR1 SGHNT, CDR2 YYREEE (reference sequence). V lost 0 bases, J lost 0 bases, and 9 bases lay in between. CDR3 in amino acids: CASSLEQLTNYGYTF. In nucleotides, the CDR3 is TGTGCCAGCAGCTTGGAACAGCTTACTAACTATGGCTACACCTTC.

In regard to this clonotype: One base away lies a much larger clone, so this may be a sequencing read error. This sequence joins TRBV28 and TRBJ1-1, with TRBD1 as a possible D gene (5 bases). The CDR3 extends over 14 amino acids. CDR1 is MDHEN and CDR2 is SYDVKM in the germline V gene. The V end was cut by 4 bases, the J end by 4 bases, with 13 bases between. The CDR3 DNA reads as TGTGCCAGCAGTTCTGGGGCAGGGTCCACTGAAGCTTTCTTT. The encoded protein is CASSSGAGSTEAFF.

This clonotype came up many times. The chain carries TRBV25-1 and TRBJ1-6, with no clear D. The CDR3 runs to 12 residues. The V end was cut by 4 bases, the J end by 8 bases, with 6 bases between. Germline CDR1 is MGHDK and CDR2 is SYGVNS. CDR3 DNA sequence: TGTGCCAGCAGTGCACAATATTCACCCCTCCACTTT. Translating it yields CASSAQYSPLHF.

This clonotype was counted a few times. The V gene is TRBV27, the J gene TRBJ1-2, with 10 bases matching TRBD1. The CDR3 totals 15 residues. J lost 7 bases, V lost 1 base, and 6 bases had no gene match. The V gene's germline CDR1 is MNHEY and CDR2 SMNVEV (reference sequence). This CDR3 is CASSLFSGTGAGYTF. The DNA of the CDR3 is TGTGCCAGCAGTTTATTCTCCGGGACAGGGGCTGGCTACACCTTC.

On this clonotype itself: Just one base apart from a much larger clone, this may be a read error. The V call is TRBV4-3, the J call TRBJ2-2; D is possibly TRBD2 (6 bases). CDR1 and CDR2 (germline): LGHNA, YSLEER. CDR3 length: 16 residues. The CDR3 loop is CSSSHGWRADTGELFF. CDR3 sequence (DNA): TGCTCCAGCAGCCATGGGTGGAGGGCCGACACCGGGGAGCTGTTTTTT.

V usage is TRBV12-3 or TRBV12-4 and J usage is TRBJ2-2, with D unclear. Trimming shortened V by 2 bases and J by 0 bases, and 7 bases separated the two germline ends. This CDR3 has 15 amino acids. The chain's CDR3 is CASSLKVSNTGELFF. Here the CDR3 DNA reads TGTGCCAGCAGTTTAAAGGTGTCGAACACCGGGGAGCTGTTTTTT.

There are a few counts of this clonotype. Since a much larger clone is just one base distant, this may be a read error. J is TRBJ1-1 and V is TRBV28; 11 nucleotides agree with TRBD1. This CDR3 contains 17 residues. CDR1 is MDHEN and CDR2 is SYDVKM in the germline V gene. Here the CDR3 DNA reads TGTGTCAGCAGTTTAAGGACAGGGGGCCCCATGAACACTGAAGCTTTCTTT. It encodes CVSSLRTGGPMNTEAFF.

The rearrangement links TRBV27 to TRBJ2-1, with D unresolved. The CDR3 runs 13 residues. The germline gives CDR1 MNHEY, CDR2 SMNVEV (reference sequence). V was pared by 2 bases and J by 7 bases, with 9 bases between. The CDR3 spells CASSLGQRNEQFF. CDR3 coding DNA: TGTGCCAGCAGTTTAGGCCAGAGGAATGAGCAGTTCTTC.

This clonotype came up a few times. One end of the junction fails to match germline, which may point to a read error. The chain has TRBV2 and TRBJ1-1; possibly TRBD1 for D (5 bases). Germline CDR1 and CDR2: SNHLY and FYNNEI. CDR3 length: 12 amino acids. The CDR3 is CAGRAGGTEAFF. CDR3 sequence (DNA): TGTGCCGGCAGAGCCGGGGGGACTGAAGCTTTCTTT.

This clonotype was observed many times. The chain recombines TRBV20-1 with TRBJ2-2; perhaps TRBD2 as D (5 bases). Germline V gene sequence: CDR1 DFQATT, CDR2 SNEGSKA (reference sequence). The CDR3 loop spans 15 amino acids. Trimming took 4 bases from V and 2 from J, leaving 14 bases between them. The CDR3 DNA reads TGCAGTGCTAAATTCCAGCGGATAAACACCGGGGAGCTGTTTTTT. Residues: CSAKFQRINTGELFF.

This clonotype was detected many times. The chain couples TRBV7-6 to TRBJ2-2; 11 bases align to TRBD1. The CDR3 has 17 amino acids. Germline values: CDR1 SGHVS, CDR2 FNYEAQ. Trimming removed 5 bases from V and 5 bases from J; junction bases left unmatched: 10. The CDR3 sequence is CASSPSRDRGKTGELFF. CDR3 coding DNA: TGTGCCAGCAGCCCCAGCAGGGACAGGGGGAAGACCGGGGAGCTGTTTTTT.

Comments on this clonotype: A much more abundant neighbour one base away suggests this may be a read error. The genes are TRBV6-2 or TRBV6-3 and TRBJ2-2; D might be TRBD2 (5 bases). This CDR3 comprises 13 residues. From germline, CDR1 is MNHEY and CDR2 SVGEGT. CDR3 bases: TGTGCCAGCAGTTACTCGACGACCGGGGAGCCGTTTTTT. It yields the protein CASSYSTTGEPFF.

This clonotype was found many times. The J gene is TRBJ2-7, the V gene TRBV29-1, with a tentative D call TRBD1 (5 bases). V was clipped by 6 bases and J by 3 bases, with 15 bases between them. The CDR3 has 13 residues. Germline V gene sequence: CDR1 SQVTM, CDR2 ANQGSEA. CDR3 nucleotides: TGCAGCGTATCCCAGCTAGGGGACTACGAGCAGTACTTC. Protein product: CSVSQLGDYEQYF.

This clonotype was seen repeatedly, ten times or more. The chain joins TRBV7-6 to TRBJ1-1, with D unclear. V was clipped by 5 bases and J by 6 bases, with 10 bases between them. The germline V gene has CDR1 SGHVS and CDR2 FNYEAQ. The CDR3 covers 12 residues. The CDR3 loop is CASSPTTAEAFF. The CDR3 DNA follows: TGTGCCAGCAGCCCAACCACCGCTGAAGCTTTCTTT.

As concerns this clonotype: This may arise from a read error, as a much more abundant clone is one base away. This rearrangement joins TRBV4-3 to TRBJ2-7; D possibly corresponds to TRBD2 (6 bases). Trimming left V 2 bases short and J 5 bases short, with 16 bases between. This CDR3 has 15 residues. The germline CDR1 and CDR2 sequences are LGHNA and YSLEER. As DNA, the CDR3 is TGCGCCAGCAGCCAACCACTCTGGGGGGAGGACGAGCAGTACTTC. It is translated as CASSQPLWGEDEQYF.

This clonotype has more than one count but fewer than ten. This chain uses TRBV20-1 with TRBJ2-2; D is unresolved. V dropped 0 bases and J dropped 6 bases, with 11 bases sitting between them. The CDR3 sequence is 14 residues long. Germline V CDR1 and CDR2: DFQATT, SNEGSKA (reference sequence). The CDR3 region is CSARDLIEPGELFF. The CDR3 region has the DNA TGCAGTGCTAGAGACCTTATCGAGCCCGGGGAGCTGTTTTTT.

This clonotype was counted only a few times. The rearrangement links TRBV27 to TRBJ1-2; D is perhaps TRBD1 (5 bases). V was shortened by 8 bases and J by 4 bases, with 17 bases between the two germline ends. The germline gives CDR1 MNHEY, CDR2 SMNVEV (reference sequence). This CDR3 has 14 residues. CDR3 coding DNA: TGTGCCAGCCGCACCCCCGACAGCTTCTATGGCTACACCTTC. Encoded protein: CASRTPDSFYGYTF.

This clonotype was detected many times. This CDR3 reads CSVLWTADTQYF. The CDR3 DNA follows: TGCAGCGTTTTATGGACAGCAGATACGCAGTATTTT. V and J are TRBV29-1 and TRBJ2-3; TRBD1 might be the D (6 bases). The CDR3 is 12 amino acids. The V end was cut by 5 bases, the J end by 4 bases, with 10 bases between. Germline V gives CDR1 SQVTM, CDR2 ANQGSEA.

This clonotype was detected ten times or more. V is TRBV2 and J is TRBJ1-4, with D maybe TRBD1 (6 bases). The CDR3 length is 14 residues. V gave up 6 bases and J gave up 3 bases, with 11 bases separating them. Germline V lookup: CDR1 SNHLY, CDR2 FYNNEI. The CDR3 reads CASSLQGPNEKLFF. As DNA, the CDR3 is TGTGCCAGCAGCCTACAGGGCCCTAATGAAAAACTGTTTTTT.

This clonotype was seen at least ten times. The rearrangement uses TRBV7-8 and TRBJ2-5; D gene ambiguous. The germline CDR1 and CDR2 sequences are SGHVS and FQNEAQ. Between the trimmed V and J ends, which lost 5 bases and 4 bases, there was a span of 8 bases. This CDR3 has 12 amino acids. The CDR3 DNA follows: TGTGCCAGCAGCCGCCCGAGAGAGACCCAGTACTTC. It specifies CASSRPRETQYF.

This clonotype was picked up many times. The chain recombines TRBV6-5 with TRBJ1-4; D possibly corresponds to TRBD1 (5 bases). The CDR3 has 12 residues. V lost 2 bases to trimming and J lost 8 bases, with 6 bases between them. Germline lookup yields CDR1 MNHEY and CDR2 SVGAGI. The CDR3 sequence is CASSYGGEKLFF. CDR3 nucleotides: TGTGCCAGCAGTTACGGGGGGGAAAAACTGTTTTTT.

This clonotype has ten or more counts. CDR3 loop: CASSAQGQYTIYF. The CDR3 bases are TGTGCCAGCAGCGCACAGGGCCAGTACACCATATATTTT. The chain combines TRBV7-9 with TRBJ1-3; D might be TRBD1 (6 bases). CDR3 length: 13 amino acids. V was pared by 5 bases and J by 8 bases, with 13 bases between. Germline CDR1 reads SEHNR; CDR2 reads FQNEAQ (reference sequence).

This clonotype was counted at least ten times. This rearrangement joins TRBV4-3 to TRBJ2-7, with TRBD1 identical over 7 bases. The CDR3 is 14 residues long. J lost 4 bases, V lost 0 bases, and 3 bases had no gene match. Germline V CDR1 and CDR2: LGHNA, YSLEER. CDR3 loop: CASSQEEGAYEQYF. The CDR3 nucleotides read TGCGCCAGCAGCCAAGAAGAGGGGGCTTACGAGCAGTACTTC.